Here is one T cell receptor (beta chain) with its context. No antigen is known for it. The source of the sample is a study of T cell responses to AZD1222 COVID-19 vaccine. General study findings and limits: Nearly half of the spike-specific TCRs reportedly recognize variant regions that carry no mutations. Researchers report vaccine-associated CD4 TCRs spanning spike, with dominance at 160-218 and 743-854.

Sequenced by immunoSEQ multiplex PCR; TCRdb stores in-frame clones only, minus some. The sample includes approximately 74,000 clones, over 80% of them seen just once. The CDR3 covers 17 residues. V was cut by 0 bases and J by 1 base, with 17 bases left in between. CDR1 is SGHNT and CDR2 is YYREEE in the germline V gene (reference sequence). The TCR sequence derives from an adult in good health. The V gene is TRBV5-4, the J gene TRBJ2-7, with D possibly matching TRBD2 (6 bases). Here the sequenced sample was peripheral blood, taken on day 0 of AZD1222 vaccination. The CDR3 nucleotides are TGTGCCAGCAGCTTGGGTAGCGGTAAGCCCGCGTCCTACGAGCAGTACTTC. Amino acids: CASSLGSGKPASYEQYF.